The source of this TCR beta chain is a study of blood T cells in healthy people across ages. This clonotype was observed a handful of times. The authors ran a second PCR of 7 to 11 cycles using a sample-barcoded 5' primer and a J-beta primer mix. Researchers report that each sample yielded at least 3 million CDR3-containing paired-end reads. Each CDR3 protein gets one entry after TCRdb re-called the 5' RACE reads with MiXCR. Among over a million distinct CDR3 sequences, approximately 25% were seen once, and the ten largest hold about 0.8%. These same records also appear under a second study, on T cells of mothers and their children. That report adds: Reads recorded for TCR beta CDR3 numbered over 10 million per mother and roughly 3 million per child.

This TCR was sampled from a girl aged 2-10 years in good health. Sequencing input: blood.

DNA of the CDR3: TGCGCCAGCAGCCAAGATCAGGATTTGAACACTGAAGCTTTCTTT. Translating gives CASSQDQDLNTEAFF. This chain uses TRBV4-3 with TRBJ1-1; no definite D call. Germline V CDR1 and CDR2: LGHNA, YSLEER. Trimming took 0 bases from V and 0 from J, leaving 8 bases between them. This CDR3 has 15 residues.